Shown below are 16 T cell receptor beta chains from a single sample sequenced in a study of cytomegalovirus exposure and HLA in healthy donors. Researchers ran the PCR with 60 Vbeta and 13 Jbeta primers. Method: immunoSEQ multiplex PCR; TCRdb's copy keeps in-frame clones and lacks some. The table records some 150,000 clones, 70% to 80% of them present only once. What was sequenced was PBMCs. The receptor source for this set is a human donor in good health.

This chain links TRBV6-1 with TRBJ1-5, with D uncertain. The CDR3 totals 15 residues. CDR1 and CDR2 from the germline V gene are MNHNS and SASEGT. The V end was cut by 6 bases, the J end by 0 bases, with 12 bases between. The CDR3 reads CASRVQLNSNQPQHF. DNA for the CDR3: TGTGCCAGCAGGGTACAGCTTAATAGCAATCAGCCCCAGCATTTT.

This clone has a handful of counts. The chain uses TRBV4-2 and TRBJ2-7; a weak D match, TRBD2 (7 bases). Per the germline V gene, CDR1 is LGHNA and CDR2 is YNFKEQ. V lost 4 bases and J lost 4, with 23 bases in between. The CDR3 has 17 amino acids. The CDR3 DNA reads as TGTGCCAGCAGCCTACTGGGCGGGGGCGTCGAGAGTTACGAGCAGTACTTC. Amino acid sequence: CASSLLGGGVESYEQYF.

This chain links TRBV11-2 with TRBJ2-7; D is perhaps TRBD1 (6 bases). The CDR3 covers 16 residues. V was pared by 1 base and J by 3 bases, with 16 bases between. Germline CDR1 reads SGHAT; CDR2 reads FQNNGV. The DNA for the CDR3 is TGTGCCAGCAGCTTAGTGGGGACCAGGGGCGGCTACGAGCAGTACTTC. Its translation is CASSLVGTRGGYEQYF.

This chain links TRBV30 with TRBJ2-2; D remains unclear. Trimming took off 2 bases at V and 6 bases at J, with 16 bases between the two ends. The length of the CDR3 is 15 residues. From germline, CDR1 is GTSNPN and CDR2 SVGIG (reference sequence). CDR3: CAWSLQPLPAGELFF. The CDR3 region has the DNA TGTGCCTGGAGTTTACAGCCGCTCCCAGCCGGGGAGCTGTTTTTT.

The chain employs TRBV2 and TRBJ1-1, with 11 bases fitting TRBD1. CDR1 is SNHLY and CDR2 is FYNNEI in the germline V gene. The CDR3 spans 13 residues. The V gene end was trimmed by 7 bases and the J gene end by 5 bases; junction bases not matched to a gene: 3. This CDR3 is CASTGTGGTEAFF. For the CDR3, the DNA is TGTGCCAGCACCGGGACAGGGGGGACTGAAGCTTTCTTT.

The chain couples TRBV29-1 to TRBJ2-3, with a weak D call TRBD2 (5 bases). Germline V gene sequence: CDR1 SQVTM, CDR2 ANQGSEA. The CDR3 runs 16 residues. The V and J ends lost 3 bases and 1 base respectively, with 17 bases between them. In nucleotides, the CDR3 is TGCAGCGTTGATACCCCCCAAGCGGTGGGCACAGATACGCAGTATTTT. As protein: CSVDTPQAVGTDTQYF.

In its sample, this clone was seen a few times. This rearrangement joins TRBV7-9 to TRBJ1-2; 7 nucleotides align to TRBD1. The V and J ends lost 7 bases and 4 bases, in that order; junction bases with no gene match: 6. Germline lookup yields CDR1 SEHNR and CDR2 FQNEAQ (reference sequence). The length of the CDR3 is 13 residues. For the CDR3, the DNA is TGTGCCAGCACCGCGGACAGGACCTATGGCTACACCTTC. It is translated as CASTADRTYGYTF.

With respect to this clone: This CDR3 is also generated by other DNA sequences in the sample. The CDR3 sequence: CASSLDRYTEAFF. The CDR3 DNA sequence: TGCGCCAGCAGCTTGGACAGGTACACTGAAGCTTTCTTT. The rearrangement joins TRBV5-1 to TRBJ1-1, with D perhaps TRBD1 (5 bases). Germline assignment: CDR1 SGHRS and CDR2 YFSETQ. Trimming took 0 bases from V and 3 from J, leaving 6 bases between them. The CDR3 covers 13 residues.

The V call is TRBV15, the J call TRBJ2-1; D call uncertain. Germline V gives CDR1 LNHNV, CDR2 YYDKDF (reference sequence). V was shortened by 0 bases and J by 9 bases, with 21 bases between the two germline ends. The CDR3 is made up of 17 amino acids. The CDR3 bases are TGTGCCACCAGCAGAGATAAGGCTAGAATCTCGGTTGGTGAGCAGTTCTTC. This codes for CATSRDKARISVGEQFF.

The genes are TRBV10-2 and TRBJ2-3, with 9 bases aligning to TRBD1. This CDR3 has 17 residues. Per the germline V gene, CDR1 is WSHSY and CDR2 is SAAADI. J gave up 6 bases and V 9 bases, and 19 bases lay outside the gene matches. The CDR3 reads CASNRETGTGKRDTQYF. The DNA of the CDR3 is TGCGCCAGTAACCGGGAGACCGGGACAGGGAAGAGGGATACGCAGTATTTT.

In this sample, this clone turned up a few times. The chain has TRBV19 and TRBJ2-1; 12 bases are shared with TRBD2. Germline V gene lookup returns CDR1 LNHDA and CDR2 SQIVND (reference sequence). V shed 8 bases, J shed 7 bases, and the junction held 9 bases outside the gene matches. CDR3 length equals 15 residues. CDR3 region: CASGRTSGALNEQFF. DNA of the CDR3: TGTGCCAGTGGACGGACTAGCGGGGCCTTAAATGAGCAGTTCTTC.

The V gene is TRBV5-1, the J gene TRBJ2-7; 8 bases line up with TRBD1. The V and J ends lost 5 bases and 2 bases, in that order; junction bases with no gene match: 6. Germline CDR1 SGHRS, CDR2 YFSETQ. This CDR3 is built from 14 residues. CDR3 sequence (DNA): TGCGCCAGCAGGTCGGGACAGGTTCCCTACGAGCAGTACTTC. Translation: CASRSGQVPYEQYF.

V gene TRBV7-9 combines with J gene TRBJ2-3; 14 bases match TRBD2. Trimming removed 7 bases from V and 2 bases from J; junction bases left unmatched: 8. Germline CDR1 and CDR2: SEHNR and FQNEAQ (reference sequence). The CDR3 is 17 residues long. CDR3 sequence reads: CASKTSGGVTTTDTQYF. CDR3 bases: TGTGCCAGCAAGACTAGCGGGGGGGTTACTACCACAGATACGCAGTATTTT. Using reference TRBV7-9 and TRBJ2-3 for the parts outside the CDR3, the full variable domain is DTGVSQNPRHKITKRGQNVTFRCDPISEHNRLYWYRQTLGQGPEFLTYFQNEAQLEKSRLLSDRFSAERPKGSFSTLEIQRTEQGDSAMYLCASKTSGGVTTTDTQYFGPGTRLTVL.

This clone was counted only a few times. The V call is TRBV6-1, the J call TRBJ1-5, with D possibly TRBD1 on 5 matching bases. The V gene lost 2 bases and the J gene lost 8 bases, with 13 bases spanning the gap. The CDR3 consists of 14 residues. Per germline, CDR1 MNHNS and CDR2 SASEGT. The DNA for the CDR3 is TGTGCCAGCAGTGAATTAAGGGGCGGGGAGCCCCAGCATTTT. Amino acid sequence: CASSELRGGEPQHF.

This chain uses TRBV19 with TRBJ1-5, with no clear D. V was cut by 10 bases and J by 7 bases, with 14 bases left in between. The V gene's germline CDR1 is LNHDA and CDR2 SQIVND (reference sequence). This CDR3 has 12 amino acids. The CDR3 spells CATHLRGQPQHF. CDR3 nucleotides: TGTGCCACCCATCTCCGGGGACAGCCCCAGCATTTT.

The chain employs TRBV7-8 and TRBJ2-1, with D possibly matching TRBD1 (5 bases). Germline-derived CDR1 and CDR2 are SGHVS and FQNEAQ. The CDR3 consists of 16 residues. V lost 1 base and J 10 bases, leaving 20 bases between the germline ends. As DNA, the CDR3 is TGTGCCAGCAGCTTAGGATGGACAATCAACCTCGGGGAGCAGTTCTTC. Translated: CASSLGWTINLGEQFF.